Listed below are T cell receptor beta chains from one sample, sequenced in a study of graft-versus-host responses after intestinal transplantation. No antigens are known for them. This table comes from immunoSEQ multiplex PCR, and its TCRdb copy is limited to in-frame clones, with some not included. The table includes more than 65,000 clones, 80% to 95% detected once. Sequencing was performed on unstimulated CD8+ T cells sorted from spleen or lymph node cells, taken before intestinal transplant. These receptors were collected from a human donor who received an intestinal transplant. Both conserved end residues are part of each CDR3. A D gene is named only where the DNA matches it firmly. The size of a clone is reported for some rows only, either as once, few or many, or as a class for expanded clones.

15 TRBJ2-7 TRBD2 TRBV2 NA CASSLADKGNYEQYF TGTGCCAGCAGTCTAGCGGATAAAGGAAACTACGAGCAGTACTTC
15 TRBJ2-2 NA TRBV27 once CASGGPSGFPGELFF TGTGCCAGCGGGGGCCCCTCGGGTTTCCCCGGGGAGCTGTTTTTT
13 TRBJ1-2 TRBD1 TRBV7-6 NA CASSTGQGNGYTF TGTGCCAGCAGCACGGGACAGGGGAATGGCTACACCTTC
14 TRBJ1-1 NA TRBV27 NA CASRGWTEPYEAFF TGTGCCAGCCGTGGTTGGACAGAGCCTTATGAAGCTTTCTTT
15 TRBJ1-2 NA TRBV10-1 once CASSESAGPNYGYTF TGCGCCAGCAGTGAGTCCGCGGGACCTAACTATGGCTACACCTTC
13 TRBJ2-1 NA TRBV19 NA CATRDISYNEQFF TGTGCCACCAGGGACATAAGTTACAATGAGCAGTTCTTC
14 TRBJ2-3 NA TRBV27 NA CASSLWDNTDTQYF TGTGCCAGCAGTTTATGGGACAACACAGATACGCAGTATTTT
11 TRBJ1-1 NA TRBV29-1 NA CSVPTHREAFF TGCAGCGTTCCTACCCACCGCGAAGCTTTCTTT
15 TRBJ2-7 NA TRBV19 NA CASSISLGGSYEQYF TGTGCCAGTAGTATCAGTCTCGGGGGCTCCTACGAGCAGTACTTC
15 TRBJ2-5 NA TRBV7-7 NA CASSPYAGAGETQYF TGTGCTAGCAGCCCGTACGCGGGGGCGGGGGAGACCCAGTACTTC
11 TRBJ2-7 NA TRBV10-2 NA CASRTDYEQYF TGCGCCAGCAGGACAGACTACGAGCAGTACTTC
15 TRBJ2-3 NA TRBV9 NA CASSVGSRATDTQYF TGTGCCAGCAGCGTAGGATCGCGGGCCACAGATACGCAGTATTTT
10 TRBJ1-1 NA TRBV20-1 NA CSAWGPRAFF TGCAGTGCTTGGGGGCCCAGAGCTTTCTTT
14 TRBJ2-5 TRBD2 TRBV6-5 NA CASRPTSGAKTQYF TGTGCCAGCAGACCAACTAGCGGGGCCAAGACCCAGTACTTC
14 TRBJ1-1 NA TRBV27 once CASLEDGGGTEAFF TGTGCCAGCTTGGAGGACGGGGGGGGGACTGAAGCTTTCTTT
15 TRBJ2-7 NA TRBV19 NA CASSRSGTASYEQYF TGTGCCAGTAGTAGGTCCGGGACTGCCTCCTACGAGCAGTACTTC
15 TRBJ2-7 NA TRBV6-1 NA CASSELVGPTYEQYF TGTGCCAGCAGTGAGTTGGTCGGTCCCACCTACGAGCAGTACTTC
12 TRBJ1-1 NA TRBV11-2 NA CASSWGGTEAFF TGTGCCAGCAGCTGGGGGGGGACTGAAGCTTTCTTT
17 TRBJ2-4 TRBD2 TRBV13 NA CASSNFLRGGGKNIQYF TGTGCCAGCAGCAACTTCCTACGTGGGGGGGGCAAAAACATTCAGTACTTC